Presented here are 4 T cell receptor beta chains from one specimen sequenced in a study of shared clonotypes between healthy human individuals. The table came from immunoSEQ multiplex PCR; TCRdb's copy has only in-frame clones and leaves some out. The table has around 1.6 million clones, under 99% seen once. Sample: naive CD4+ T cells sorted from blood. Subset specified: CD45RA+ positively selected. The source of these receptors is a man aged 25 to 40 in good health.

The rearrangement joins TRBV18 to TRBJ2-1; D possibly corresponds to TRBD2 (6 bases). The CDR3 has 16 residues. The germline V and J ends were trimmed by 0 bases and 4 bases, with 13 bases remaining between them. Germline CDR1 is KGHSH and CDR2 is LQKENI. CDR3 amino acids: CASSPPRGKSYNEQFF. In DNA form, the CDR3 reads TGTGCCAGCTCACCACCGCGCGGGAAGTCTTACAATGAGCAGTTCTTC.

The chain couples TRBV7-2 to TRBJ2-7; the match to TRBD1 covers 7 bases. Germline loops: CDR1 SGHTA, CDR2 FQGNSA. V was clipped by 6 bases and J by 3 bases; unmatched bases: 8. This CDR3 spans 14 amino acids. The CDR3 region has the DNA TGTGCCAGCAGTCGCCGACAGGGACGCTACGAGCAGTACTTC. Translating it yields CASSRRQGRYEQYF.

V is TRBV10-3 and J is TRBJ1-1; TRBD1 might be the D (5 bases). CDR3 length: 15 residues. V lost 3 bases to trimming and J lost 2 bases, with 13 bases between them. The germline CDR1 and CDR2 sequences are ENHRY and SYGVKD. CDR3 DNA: TGTGCCATCAGTGACCCCGAGGGACCAAACACTGAAGCTTTCTTT. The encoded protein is CAISDPEGPNTEAFF.

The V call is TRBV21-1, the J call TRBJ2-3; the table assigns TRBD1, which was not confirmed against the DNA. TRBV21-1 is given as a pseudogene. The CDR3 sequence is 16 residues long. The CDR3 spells CASSPGNPQATDTQYF. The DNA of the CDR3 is TGTGCCAGCAGCCCCGGTAACCCCCAGGCCACAGATACGCAGTATTTT.